This T cell receptor (beta chain) originates from a study of breast tumors, draining lymph nodes, adjacent tissues. Axillary draining lymph nodes of breast cancer patients supplied the node samples. One entry per CDR3 protein, called by TCRdb with MiXCR from the multiplex PCR reads. The sample records around 300,000 distinct CDR3 sequences, over 30% being singletons. Findings and caveats of the study: Most tumor T cells seemingly derive from lymph node, then expand in tumor. Luminal-like breast cancer showed significantly greater tumor-nontumor repertoire similarity than basal-like breast cancer did.

The CDR3 runs 11 residues. The V gene's germline CDR1 is DFQATT and CDR2 SNEGSKA (reference sequence). This clonotype was recorded a few times. Its antigen is unknown. A much larger clone differs by one base, so this may be a read error. Sequencing used axillary lymph node tissue. The V gene is TRBV20-1, the J gene TRBJ2-1; no clear D gene. This clonotype originated in a female donor with breast cancer. Some clones in this sample may be carry-over from other donors' samples. CDR3 bases: TGCAGTGCAAGGAGAGGAAATGAGCAGTCCTTC. This sequence encodes CSARRGNEQSF.